This is a list of T cell receptor beta chains from one sample in a study of T cells in Graves' hyperthyroidism and ophthalmopathy. A single record per CDR3 protein comes from TCRdb applying MiXCR to the multiplex PCR reads. The repertoire holds 300,000 to 450,000 distinct CDR3 sequences, with 15% to 18% as singletons. Sequenced material: blood. These receptors all come from a woman aged 18-35 years with Graves' hyperthyroidism that later progressed to Graves' ophthalmopathy. Both conserved end residues are part of each CDR3. The D gene is left open where the match is weak. Rows may omit the clone size; those that give it use once, few, many or a size class.

J,D,V,size,DNA,CDR3
TRBJ1-2,-,TRBV30,many,TGTGCCTGGAGGGAATCCTATGGCTACACCTTC,CAWRESYGYTF
TRBJ2-5,TRBD2,TRBV5-5,many,TGTGCCAGCAGCTTGGATCGGCTAGCGGGAGTTACGAGGGAGACCCAGTACTTC,CASSLDRLAGVTRETQYF
TRBJ2-5,TRBD1,TRBV9,-,TGTGCCAGCAGCGCCAAAGGGGGACAGGGCACGGGAGAGACCCAGTACTTC,CASSAKGGQGTGETQYF
TRBJ2-3,TRBD1,TRBV10-3,-,TGTGCCATCAGTCGGACAGGGCCAGATACGCAGTATTTT,CAISRTGPDTQYF
TRBJ2-3,TRBD2,TRBV5-1,many,TGCGCCAGCAGCTTTCGTCAGAGGTCGGGAGGGCCATCAGATACGCAGTATTTT,CASSFRQRSGGPSDTQYF
TRBJ2-1,TRBD2,TRBV11-2,many,TGTGCCAGCAGCTTACGGTCGGGGCTAGCGGACAATGAGCAGTTCTTC,CASSLRSGLADNEQFF
TRBJ1-5,-,TRBV19,-,TGTGCCACCTGGGACACCCTGTCAAATCAGCCCCAGCATTTT,CATWDTLSNQPQHF
TRBJ1-1,-,TRBV6-1,many,TGTGCCACCTCGACAGGGAACACTGAAGCTTTCTTT,CATSTGNTEAFF
TRBJ2-1,-,TRBV28,many,TGTGCCAGCAGGGTAACCAGAGGCGAGCAGTTCTTC,CASRVTRGEQFF
TRBJ2-7,-,TRBV5-4,-,TGTGCCAGCAGCTTGGGTCGCGCGGGCGGAACCTACGAGCAGTACTTC,CASSLGRAGGTYEQYF
TRBJ1-4,-,TRBV2,many,TGTGCCAGCAGTGAACCGGGACACCAAGGGGGTAATGAAAAACTGTTTTTT,CASSEPGHQGGNEKLFF
TRBJ1-2,TRBD1,TRBV20-1,few,TGCAGTGCCCCGACAGGGTCCTATGGCTACACCTTC,CSAPTGSYGYTF
TRBJ2-5,TRBD1,TRBV20-1,many,TGCAGTGCTAGAGATGAGGCGGGACAGGGGAGGGAGACCCAGTACTTC,CSARDEAGQGRETQYF
TRBJ2-5,-,TRBV12-3/TRBV12-4,many,TGTGCCAGCAGCGCCGGAGTGCAAGAGACCCAGTACTTC,CASSAGVQETQYF
TRBJ2-7,TRBD1,TRBV6-1,many,TGTGCCAGCAGTCCAGACAGGGGTATCGCCTACGAGCAGTACTTC,CASSPDRGIAYEQYF
TRBJ2-7,TRBD2,TRBV28,-,TGTGCCAGCAGCCGGCTAGCGGGAGCCACCTACGAGCAGTACTTC,CASSRLAGATYEQYF
TRBJ2-1,TRBD2,TRBV7-8,many,TGTGCCAGCAGCTTAGGTTTTAGCGGGAGGTTCGGGTGGAATGAGCAGTTCTTC,CASSLGFSGRFGWNEQFF
TRBJ2-7,TRBD2,TRBV28,few,TGTGCCAGCAGCTCGGGACTAGCGGACATCTACGAGCAGTACTTC,CASSSGLADIYEQYF
TRBJ2-3,TRBD2,TRBV20-1,-,TGCAGTGCTAGAGAAGCGGGGCTAGCGGGATCCGCAGATACGCAGTATTTT,CSAREAGLAGSADTQYF
TRBJ2-7,TRBD2,TRBV28,many,TGTGCCAGCTCGGGGACTAGCGGGAGGGCGTACGAGCAGTACTTC,CASSGTSGRAYEQYF
TRBJ2-3,-,TRBV20-1,many,TGCAGTGCGCGCCAGAGGGGCAGTAGCACAGATACGCAGTATTTT,CSARQRGSSTDTQYF
TRBJ2-7,TRBD2,TRBV14,many,TGTGCCAGCAGCCAACCAAGCGGGGGATCCGAGCAGTACTTC,CASSQPSGGSEQYF
TRBJ2-1,TRBD2,TRBV24-1,-,TGTGCCACCGTAGGTAATAGCGGGAGCTCCTACAATGAGCAGTTCTTC,CATVGNSGSSYNEQFF
TRBJ2-1,-,TRBV28,-,TGTGCCAGCTCTAGCAGGAGGTTATTGAATGAGCAGTTCTTC,CASSSRRLLNEQFF
TRBJ2-4,TRBD1,TRBV28,many,TGTGCCAGCAGTTTGGGGACAGGGAAAAACATTCAGTACTTC,CASSLGTGKNIQYF
TRBJ1-1,TRBD1,TRBV18,-,TGTGCCAGCACTACAGGGGTTAGGCTCACTGAAGCTTTCTTT,CASTTGVRLTEAFF
TRBJ2-1,TRBD1,TRBV5-4,-,TGTGCCAGCAGCAACCGGGACAGGGCCGATGAGCAGTTCTTC,CASSNRDRADEQFF
TRBJ2-2,-,TRBV28,-,TGTGCCAGCAGGGAAAATAATTGGAGAACCGGGGAGCTGTTTTTT,CASRENNWRTGELFF
TRBJ2-5,-,TRBV6-2/TRBV6-3,many,TGTGCCAGCACCAAGTATGCAAGCCCCCAAGAGACCCAGTACTTC,CASTKYASPQETQYF
TRBJ1-1,TRBD1,TRBV9,once,TGTGCCAGCAGCCCGACGACAGGGGGCCCTCAAACTGAAGCTTTCTTT,CASSPTTGGPQTEAFF
TRBJ2-2,-,TRBV20-1,many,TGCAGTGCTAGAGAGGGGGTTTGGGACACCGGGGAGCTGTTTTTT,CSAREGVWDTGELFF
TRBJ2-7,-,TRBV28,-,TGTGCCAGCAGTACCCCGGTGGGCCCGAATGTCTACAAGCAGTACTTC,CASSTPVGPNVYKQYF
TRBJ2-2,-,TRBV5-1,many,TGCGCCAGCAACGATCCTTCCAGGGGTTCGAACACCGGGGAGCTGTTTTTT,CASNDPSRGSNTGELFF
TRBJ2-7,-,TRBV20-1,many,TGCAGTGCTAGAGGTAGGAGGGACTACGAGCAGTACTTC,CSARGRRDYEQYF
TRBJ2-3,-,TRBV28,many,TGTGCCAGCAGCCTGGAGGGAAGGTCGCAGTATTTT,CASSLEGRSQYF
TRBJ2-2,-,TRBV20-1,many,TGCAGTGCTAGACCGGGCCAGGGTGGGATCGGGGAGCTGTTTTTT,CSARPGQGGIGELFF
TRBJ2-1,TRBD1,TRBV2,many,TGTGCCAGCTCTTCGGGACAGGGGTTCAATGAGCAGTTCTTC,CASSSGQGFNEQFF
TRBJ1-2,-,TRBV3-1,-,TGTGCCAGCAGCCTCCCTGGGACGGTCTATGGCTACACCTTC,CASSLPGTVYGYTF
TRBJ2-3,TRBD2,TRBV6-4,few,TGTGCCAGCAGTGCCGGGACTAGCGACTTAGATACGCAGTATTTT,CASSAGTSDLDTQYF
TRBJ2-2,-,TRBV6-1,-,TGTGCCAGCAGCCGGGTGTGGGATGGCACCGGGGAGCTGTTTTTT,CASSRVWDGTGELFF
TRBJ2-7,TRBD2,TRBV9,many,TGTGCCAGCAGCCCGGGGACTAGCGGATCCTACGAGCAGTACTTC,CASSPGTSGSYEQYF
TRBJ1-5,-,TRBV2,many,TGTGCCAGCAGTGCGGGCAGCCATAGCAATCAGCCCCAGCATTTT,CASSAGSHSNQPQHF
TRBJ2-3,TRBD2,TRBV5-1,many,TGCGCCAGCAGCTTTTATGGGAGGGCCTCCACAGATACGCAGTATTTT,CASSFYGRASTDTQYF
TRBJ1-5,-,TRBV2,few,TGTGCCAGCAGTGAAAGGGGACACAATCAGCCCCAGCATTTT,CASSERGHNQPQHF
TRBJ2-1,TRBD2,TRBV13,-,TGTGCCAGCAGCTTAGCCCCCGGGCGGGAGCAGTGCTTC,CASSLAPGREQCF
TRBJ1-1,-,TRBV27,many,TGTGCCAGCAGTTTATCGTCCCCAGAGGTGAACACTGAAGCTTTCTTT,CASSLSSPEVNTEAFF